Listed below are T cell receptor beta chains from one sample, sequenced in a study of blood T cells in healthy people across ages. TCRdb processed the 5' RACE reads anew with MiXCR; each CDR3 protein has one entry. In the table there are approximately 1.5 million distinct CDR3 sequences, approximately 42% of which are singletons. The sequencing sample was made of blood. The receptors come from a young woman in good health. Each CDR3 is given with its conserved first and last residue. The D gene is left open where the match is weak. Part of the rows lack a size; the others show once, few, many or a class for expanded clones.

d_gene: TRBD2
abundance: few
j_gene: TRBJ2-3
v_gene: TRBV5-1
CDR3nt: TGCGCCAGCAGCTTCTACTTCGGATTAGCGGGGAGTCCAGATACGCAGTATTTT
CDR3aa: CASSFYFGLAGSPDTQYF

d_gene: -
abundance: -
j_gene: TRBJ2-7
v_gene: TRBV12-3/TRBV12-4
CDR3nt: TGTGCCAGCCCTTCCCCCGCTTACAACTACGAGCAGTACTTC
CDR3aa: CASPSPAYNYEQYF

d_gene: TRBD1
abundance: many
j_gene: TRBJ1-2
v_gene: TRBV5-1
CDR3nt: TGTGCCAGCAGCTTAGGCGGACAGGGCTATGGCTACACCTTC
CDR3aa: CASSLGGQGYGYTF

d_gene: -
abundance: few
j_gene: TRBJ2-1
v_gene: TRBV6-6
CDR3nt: TGTGCCAGCCGGACTTCGGACGGCTTTTTTGAGCAGTTCTTC
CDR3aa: CASRTSDGFFEQFF

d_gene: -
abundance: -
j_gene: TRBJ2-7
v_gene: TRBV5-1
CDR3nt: TGCGCCAGCAGCTTGGCCGTTAACGGAGCAGAGCAGTACTTC
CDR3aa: CASSLAVNGAEQYF

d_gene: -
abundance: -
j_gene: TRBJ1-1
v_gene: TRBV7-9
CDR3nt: TGTGCCAGCAGCTTAGCAGGGTATGAAGCTTTCTTT
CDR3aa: CASSLAGYEAFF

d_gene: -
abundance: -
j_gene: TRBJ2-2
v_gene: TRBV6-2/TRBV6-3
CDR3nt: TGTGCCAGCAGTCACCGGGAGAACACCGGGGAGCTGTTTTTT
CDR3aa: CASSHRENTGELFF

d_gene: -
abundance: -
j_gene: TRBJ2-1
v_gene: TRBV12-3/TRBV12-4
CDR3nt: TGTGCCAGCAGTTTAGGAGGGACGGGCCGATCCAATGAGCAGTTCTTC
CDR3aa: CASSLGGTGRSNEQFF

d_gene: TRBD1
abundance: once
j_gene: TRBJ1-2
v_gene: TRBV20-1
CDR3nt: TGCAGTGCTAGCTTTCGGACAGGGACTTCTAACTATGGCTACACCTTC
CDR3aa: CSASFRTGTSNYGYTF

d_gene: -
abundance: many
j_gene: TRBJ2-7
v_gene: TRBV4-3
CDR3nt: TGCGCCAGCAGCCAAGAAGACAGGGAGGTCGAGCAGTACTTC
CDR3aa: CASSQEDREVEQYF

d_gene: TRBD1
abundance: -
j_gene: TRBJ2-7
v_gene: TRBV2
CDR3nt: TGTGCCAGCAGTCCCCACAGGGGGTTCTCCTACGAGCAGTACTTC
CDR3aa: CASSPHRGFSYEQYF

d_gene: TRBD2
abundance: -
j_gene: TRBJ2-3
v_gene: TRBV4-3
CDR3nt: TGCGCCAGCAGTCCCACTAGCGGGGGGGCAGGGGATACGCAGTATTTT
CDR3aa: CASSPTSGGAGDTQYF

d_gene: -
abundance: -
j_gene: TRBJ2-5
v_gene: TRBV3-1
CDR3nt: TGTGCCAGCAGCCACTCACTAGTGGGGGAGCAGTACTTC
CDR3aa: CASSHSLVGEQYF

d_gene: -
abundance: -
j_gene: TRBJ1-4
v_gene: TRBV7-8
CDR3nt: TGTGCCAGCAGCTTAGGAGAAACGCGCGCAACTAATGAAAAACTGTTTTTT
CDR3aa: CASSLGETRATNEKLFF

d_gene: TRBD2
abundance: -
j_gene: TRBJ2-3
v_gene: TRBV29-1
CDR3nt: TGCAGCGTTGTCGCTAGCGGGGGAAGCGCAGATACGCAGTATTTT
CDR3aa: CSVVASGGSADTQYF

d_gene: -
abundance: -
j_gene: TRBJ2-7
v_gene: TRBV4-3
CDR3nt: TGCGCCAGCAGCCAAGTTGGCCAGGGATCGTCCTACGAGCAGTACTTC
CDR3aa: CASSQVGQGSSYEQYF

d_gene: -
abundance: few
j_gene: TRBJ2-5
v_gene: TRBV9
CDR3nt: TGTGCCAGCAGCGTAGGGAGACGGTTGTACCAAGAGACCCAGTACTTC
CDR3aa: CASSVGRRLYQETQYF

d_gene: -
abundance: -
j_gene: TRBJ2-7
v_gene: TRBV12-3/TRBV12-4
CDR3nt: TGTGCCAGCAGTTTATTGAAATACGAGCAGTACTTC
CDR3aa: CASSLLKYEQYF

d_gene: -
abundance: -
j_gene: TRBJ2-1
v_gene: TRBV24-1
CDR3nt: TGTGCCACCAGTCGAAGCGGGCCCTACAATGAGCAGTTCTTC
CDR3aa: CATSRSGPYNEQFF

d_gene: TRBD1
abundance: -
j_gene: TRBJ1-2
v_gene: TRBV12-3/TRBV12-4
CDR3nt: TGTGCCAGCAGTCTCCAGGGGGGGCGTTACACCTTC
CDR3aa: CASSLQGGRYTF

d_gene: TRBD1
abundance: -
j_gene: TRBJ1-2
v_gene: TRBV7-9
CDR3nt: TGTGCCAGCAGCCTGGGTCGGGACAGCTATGGCTACACCTTC
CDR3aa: CASSLGRDSYGYTF

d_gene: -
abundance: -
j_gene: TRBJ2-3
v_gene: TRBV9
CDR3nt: TGTGCCAGCAGCGTAGCTAGAAGAGATACGCAGTATTTT
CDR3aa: CASSVARRDTQYF

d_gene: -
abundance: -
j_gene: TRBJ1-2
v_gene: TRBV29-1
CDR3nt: TGCAGCGCCTTCGGGGGTTCTAACTATGGCTACACCTTC
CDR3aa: CSAFGGSNYGYTF

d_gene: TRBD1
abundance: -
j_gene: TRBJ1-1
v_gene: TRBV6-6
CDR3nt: TGTGCCAGCAGTGATCAACAGGGGAGCAACACTGAAGCTTTCTTT
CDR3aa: CASSDQQGSNTEAFF

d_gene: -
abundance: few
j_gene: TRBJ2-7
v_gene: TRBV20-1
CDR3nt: TGCAGTGCTAGAGTGCGGGGGCACTCCTACAATGAGCAGTACTTC
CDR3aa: CSARVRGHSYNEQYF

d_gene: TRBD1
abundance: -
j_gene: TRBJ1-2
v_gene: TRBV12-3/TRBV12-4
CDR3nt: TGTGCCAGCAGTGGGGACAGGCGTAGGGACGGCTACACCTTC
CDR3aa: CASSGDRRRDGYTF

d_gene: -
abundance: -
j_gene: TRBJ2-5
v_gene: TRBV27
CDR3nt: TGTGCCAGCAGTGGGCGGTGGCAAGAGACCCAGTACTTC
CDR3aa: CASSGRWQETQYF

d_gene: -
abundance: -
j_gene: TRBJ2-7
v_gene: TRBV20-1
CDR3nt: TGCAGTGCTAACGACTACGAGCAGTACTTC
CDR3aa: CSANDYEQYF

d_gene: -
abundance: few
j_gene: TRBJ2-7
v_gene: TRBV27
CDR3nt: TGTGCCAGCAGTTTATCCGAGGGAGGTTGGTACGAGCAGTACTTC
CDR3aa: CASSLSEGGWYEQYF